These 25 T cell receptor beta chains were sequenced from one sample in a study of post-analysis software for immune sequencing data. Notes on the study in general: Roughly 5 TRBV segments occurring more often in patients than controls included TRBV5-6, TRBV5-1 and TRBV20-1.

cDNA libraries of TCR beta carried unique molecular identifiers. TCRdb processed the PCR reads anew with MiXCR; each CDR3 protein has one entry. The table has some 190,000 distinct CDR3 sequences, 29% seen once; the top ten hold roughly 3.4%. No cognate antigen is known for these TCRs. What was sequenced was blood. These receptors were obtained from a girl under 18 with multiple sclerosis.

There are many counts of this clonotype. This sequence joins TRBV12-3 or TRBV12-4 and TRBJ1-5; no definite D call. The CDR3 is 15 residues long. Trimming took off 6 bases at V and 5 bases at J, with 17 bases between the two ends. The DNA for the CDR3 is TGTGCCAGCAGCCATAACACACAGAACCATCAGCCCCAGCATTTT. It codes for CASSHNTQNHQPQHF.

The J gene is TRBJ2-1, the V gene TRBV5-1; weak D call: TRBD1 (6 bases). CDR3 length: 19 amino acids. V was clipped by 0 bases and J by 0 bases, with 19 bases between them. Germline lookup yields CDR1 SGHRS and CDR2 YFSETQ. The CDR3 region has the DNA TGCGCCAGCAGCTTGGCTGGGGGCCGCTCGAGGAGCTCCTACAATGAGCAGTTCTTC. It is translated as CASSLAGGRSRSSYNEQFF.

The chain links TRBV7-2 to TRBJ2-3, with 9 positions matching TRBD1. The CDR3 consists of 14 residues. The junction had 4 bases not matched to a gene; V was cut back by 8 bases and J by 1 base. Germline assignment: CDR1 SGHTA and CDR2 FQGNSA. CDR3 amino acids: CASGRTGGTDTQYF. CDR3 nucleotides: TGTGCCAGCGGACGGACAGGGGGCACAGATACGCAGTATTTT. Full variable domain (rest looked up from reference TRBV7-2 and TRBJ2-3): GAGVSQSPSNKVTEKGKDVELRCDPISGHTALYWYRQSLGQGLEFLIYFQGNSAPDKSGLPSDRFSAERTGGSVSTLTIQRTQQEDSAVYLCASGRTGGTDTQYFGPGTRLTVL.

The chain recombines TRBV4-1 with TRBJ2-1; D possibly corresponds to TRBD2 (7 bases). CDR1 is MGHRA, CDR2 YSYEKL, per germline. V lost 0 bases, J lost 8 bases, and 20 bases lay in between. This CDR3 has 17 amino acids. The CDR3 is CASSQDRGGGPGDEQFF. CDR3 in DNA: TGCGCCAGCAGCCAAGATCGAGGGGGGGGCCCCGGCGATGAGCAGTTCTTC.

This clonotype has ten or more counts. The chain links TRBV7-9 to TRBJ1-2; D remains unclear. The length of the CDR3 is 14 residues. V lost 5 bases to trimming and J lost 3 bases, with 13 bases between them. Germline V gives CDR1 SEHNR, CDR2 FQNEAQ (reference sequence). The CDR3 loop reads CASSPLEVHYGYTF. CDR3 DNA: TGTGCCAGCAGCCCACTGGAGGTTCACTATGGCTACACCTTC.

V is TRBV29-1 and J is TRBJ2-1, with TRBD2 identical over 9 bases. Germline trimming cut 7 bases from V and 8 bases from J; bases unmatched to any gene: 9. CDR1 and CDR2 from the germline V gene are SQVTM and ANQGSEA. The CDR3 length is 13 residues. CDR3 protein: CSGGGAAGDEQFF. The CDR3 DNA is TGCAGCGGCGGGGGGGCGGCCGGCGATGAGCAGTTCTTC.

This sequence joins TRBV7-2 and TRBJ2-3; 12 bases line up with TRBD2. Germline V lookup: CDR1 SGHTA, CDR2 FQGNSA. V dropped 5 bases and J dropped 1; count of bases not matched to a gene: 4. The CDR3 runs 16 residues. Written as DNA, the CDR3 is TGTGCCAGCAGCGGCAGACTAGCGGGGGGCACAGATACGCAGTATTTT. Translating gives CASSGRLAGGTDTQYF.

Notes on this clonotype: This sequence may be a read error, since a much larger clone differs from it by one base. This chain's CDR3 is CASSLEGGRNEQFF. For the CDR3, the DNA is TGCGCCAGCAGCTTAGAGGGAGGTCGCAATGAGCAGTTCTTC. The chain carries TRBV5-1 and TRBJ2-1; TRBD2 is a possible D gene (6 bases). CDR3 length: 14 amino acids. The germline V gene has CDR1 SGHRS and CDR2 YFSETQ. With 2 bases removed from V and 6 bases from J, the gap between germline ends came to 12 bases.

This clonotype was observed a handful of times. The CDR3 sequence is CASSQSGSNQPQHF. The CDR3 bases are TGTGCCAGCAGCCAATCGGGTAGCAATCAGCCCCAGCATTTT. The chain employs TRBV16 and TRBJ1-5; D unresolved. CDR1 KGHSY and CDR2 FQNENV come from the germline V gene. Trimming stripped 0 bases from V and 0 bases from J, with 3 bases between. This CDR3 region has 14 residues.

This clonotype has only a few counts. The rearrangement joins TRBV14 to TRBJ2-1; the D is unclear. Between the trimmed V and J ends, which lost 3 bases and 10 bases, there was a span of 7 bases. Germline V gene lookup returns CDR1 SGHDN and CDR2 FVKESK. This CDR3 is 11 amino acids long. CDR3 in amino acids: CASSQAGEQFF. Written as DNA, the CDR3 is TGTGCCAGCAGCCAGGCTGGGGAGCAGTTCTTC.

The genes are TRBV12-3 or TRBV12-4 and TRBJ1-2; 7 positions match TRBD1. This CDR3 is built from 15 residues. The junction had 15 bases not matched to a gene; V was cut back by 10 bases and J by 4 bases. Here the CDR3 reads CATRGGDSTPYGYTF. The CDR3 bases are TGTGCCACACGCGGAGGGGACAGCACGCCCTATGGCTACACCTTC.

In its sample, this clonotype was seen a few times. The chain recombines TRBV7-6 with TRBJ2-5; no definite D call. The CDR3 has 16 amino acids. Looked up from germline, CDR1 is SGHVS and CDR2 is FNYEAQ. V was shortened by 0 bases and J by 1 base, with 12 bases between the two germline ends. The CDR3 spells CASSLAAVVTQETQYF. The CDR3 nucleotides are TGTGCCAGCAGCTTAGCTGCGGTGGTGACCCAAGAGACCCAGTACTTC.

The chain carries TRBV5-1 and TRBJ1-1; maybe TRBD1 (5 bases). V dropped 4 bases and J dropped 4 bases, with 14 bases sitting between them. Germline assignment: CDR1 SGHRS and CDR2 YFSETQ. The CDR3 extends over 14 amino acids. The CDR3, as DNA: TGCGCCAGCAGCCCTGTGACAGCGAGCACTGAAGCTTTCTTT. It encodes CASSPVTASTEAFF.

This clonotype has more than one count but fewer than ten. The chain recombines TRBV4-1 with TRBJ1-1; 7 positions agree with TRBD1. This CDR3 comprises 15 residues. Germline-derived CDR1 and CDR2 are MGHRA and YSYEKL. The junction had 6 bases not matched to a gene; V was cut back by 1 base and J by 4 bases. The CDR3: CASSQAVTGCTEAFF. The CDR3 DNA reads TGCGCCAGCAGCCAAGCTGTGACAGGGTGCACTGAAGCTTTCTTT.

The table lists this clonotype with a few counts. V gene TRBV2 combines with J gene TRBJ2-5; a possible D gene is TRBD2 (6 bases). Germline-derived CDR1 and CDR2 are SNHLY and FYNNEI. The length of the CDR3 is 15 residues. V was clipped by 5 bases and J by 2 bases, with 15 bases between them. The CDR3 bases are TGTGCCAGCAGTTCCGGGACGGGACTTCAAGAGACCCAGTACTTC. Translation gives CASSSGTGLQETQYF.

With respect to this clonotype: It may be a read error: a sequence one base away is much more abundant. This chain links TRBV10-2 with TRBJ2-1; TRBD1 or TRBD2 may be the D gene (6 bases each). Trimming pared 8 bases from V and 6 bases from J, leaving 11 bases between. The CDR3 runs 12 residues. Germline V lookup: CDR1 WSHSY, CDR2 SAAADI. The CDR3 here is CASSGGLNEQFF. The CDR3 nucleotides read TGCGCCAGCTCCGGGGGCCTCAATGAGCAGTTCTTC.

This clonotype has at least ten counts. The chain recombines TRBV5-1 with TRBJ2-3; 7 nucleotides line up with TRBD1. Unmatched junction bases numbered 11, after V lost 6 bases and J lost 1 base. Per the germline V gene, CDR1 is SGHRS and CDR2 is YFSETQ. CDR3 length: 16 amino acids. The CDR3 nucleotides are TGCGCCAGCAACCCCCTAACAGGGGCCCGCACAGATACGCAGTATTTT. Translation gives CASNPLTGARTDTQYF.

The chain combines TRBV27 with TRBJ1-1; D gene ambiguous. Germline CDR1 MNHEY, CDR2 SMNVEV (reference sequence). The CDR3 consists of 12 residues. The V and J ends lost 8 bases and 11 bases respectively, with 18 bases between them. The CDR3 DNA reads TGTGCCAGCGGACGGGAACCCTTGGGGGCTTTCTTT. It encodes CASGREPLGAFF.

This clonotype was recorded many times. J is TRBJ2-3 and V is TRBV5-1; no reliable D call. V was pared by 0 bases and J by 1 base, with 12 bases between. Germline lookup yields CDR1 SGHRS and CDR2 YFSETQ. This CDR3 has 16 residues. The chain's CDR3 is CASSLVSYPGTDTQYF. The CDR3 DNA follows: TGCGCCAGCAGCTTGGTATCCTATCCTGGCACAGATACGCAGTATTTT.

The CDR3 reads CASSLAGVGWWYF. CDR3 bases: TGTGCCAGCAGCTTAGCCGGTGTGGGGTGGTGGTACTTC. The chain uses TRBV7-7 and TRBJ2-5; D unresolved. V was clipped by 0 bases and J by 13 bases, with 15 bases between them. Per the germline V gene, CDR1 is SSHAT and CDR2 is FNYEAQ (reference sequence). CDR3 length: 13 residues.

Ten or more counts support this clonotype. The CDR3 DNA reads TGTGCCAGCGAACCGAATCGTCTCTACAATGAGCAGTTCTTC. Encoded protein: CASEPNRLYNEQFF. The chain has TRBV6-2 or TRBV6-3 and TRBJ2-1; D gene unclear. CDR3 length: 14 amino acids. V lost 8 bases and J lost 3, with 14 bases in between. Germline-derived CDR1 and CDR2 are MNHEY and SVGEGT.

This clonotype was detected once. This chain uses TRBV29-1 with TRBJ2-2; possibly TRBD2 for D (6 bases). The CDR3 loop spans 16 amino acids. Trimming took 0 bases from V and 1 from J, leaving 12 bases between them. CDR1 is SQVTM, CDR2 ANQGSEA, per germline. In DNA, the CDR3 is TGCAGCGTTGAAGATAGGTTGGGGGGGAACACCGGGGAGCTGTTTTTT. Protein sequence: CSVEDRLGGNTGELFF.

This clonotype was seen a handful of times. Given a much more abundant clone one base away, this may be a read error. This chain uses TRBV12-3 or TRBV12-4 with TRBJ2-1; TRBD2 matches 10 bases. The DNA end favors TRBJ2-7, so the J call may be wrong. This CDR3 spans 18 amino acids. The CDR3 protein is CASSLARGAGGGYNEQYF. The DNA of the CDR3 is TGTGCCAGCAGTTTAGCGAGGGGAGCGGGAGGGGGGTACAATGAGCAGTACTTC.

This clonotype came up a few times. The chain employs TRBV6-6 and TRBJ2-2; a weak D match, TRBD2 (7 bases). CDR1 is MNHNY and CDR2 is SVGAGI in the germline V gene (reference sequence). The CDR3 sequence is 16 residues long. Trimming left V 2 bases short and J 6 bases short, with 16 bases between. The CDR3 protein is CASSYKGGERSGELFF. CDR3 nucleotide sequence: TGTGCCAGCAGTTACAAAGGGGGGGAGCGGTCCGGGGAGCTGTTTTTT.

This clonotype was seen repeatedly, ten times or more. The gene calls are TRBV20-1 and TRBJ2-1; 8 bases match TRBD2. This CDR3 spans 15 amino acids. Trimming at V came to 8 bases and at J to 11 bases, leaving 20 bases not matched to a gene. CDR1 and CDR2 (germline): DFQATT, SNEGSKA (reference sequence). The CDR3, as DNA: TGCAGTATGAAAGGAGGTAGCGGGGTCTTCGGCAAGCAGTTCTTC. As protein: CSMKGGSGVFGKQFF.